The next 23 T cell receptor beta chains were all read from a single sample in a study of vaccination and CD4 T cells after COVID-19. Antigens of these TCRs are unknown. Stated treatment: approximately nine-day PBMC culture with coronavirus spike peptide pools or control peptides (ViraFEST assay). The study sequenced cultured CD4+ T cell DNA using the Oncomine TCR Beta short-read assay. TCRdb re-called the PCR reads with MiXCR, one entry per CDR3 protein. The sample lists more than 9,000 distinct CDR3 sequences, roughly 33% occurring once. Sequencing was performed on cultured CD4+ T cells from blood. The receptors here all came from a human donor with COVID-19.

This clonotype occurred a few times. V gene TRBV7-6 combines with J gene TRBJ2-2; a weak D match, TRBD2 (6 bases). Germline CDR1 reads SGHVS; CDR2 reads FNYEAQ. V was shortened by 1 base and J by 1 base, with 10 bases between the two germline ends. The CDR3 spans 16 residues. The CDR3 loop reads CASSLVSAGNTGELFF. CDR3 sequence (DNA): TGTGCCAGCAGCTTAGTATCAGCGGGGAACACCGGGGAGCTGTTTTTT.

This clonotype was detected a few times. The chain joins TRBV6-1 to TRBJ2-1; a weak D match, TRBD2 (5 bases). The CDR3 is 15 amino acids. Germline V gene sequence: CDR1 MNHNS, CDR2 SASEGT. V was shortened by 2 bases and J by 7 bases, with 15 bases between the two germline ends. The CDR3 sequence is CASSEQEVPENEQFF. The CDR3 region has the DNA TGTGCCAGCAGTGAACAGGAGGTGCCCGAGAATGAGCAGTTCTTC.

This clonotype was detected a few times. The V and J genes are TRBV29-1 and TRBJ2-5, with D possibly TRBD1 on 5 matching bases. Germline CDR1 SQVTM, CDR2 ANQGSEA. This CDR3 is 13 amino acids long. With 3 bases removed from V and 1 base from J, the gap between germline ends came to 9 bases. CDR3: CSVDQGSQETQYF. In nucleotides, the CDR3 is TGCAGCGTTGATCAGGGATCCCAAGAGACCCAGTACTTC.

This clonotype was counted a few times. The chain has TRBV7-9 and TRBJ2-3; D may be TRBD1 (6 bases). The V gene lost 5 bases and the J gene lost 4 bases, with 10 bases spanning the gap. CDR3 length equals 13 residues. From germline, CDR1 is SEHNR and CDR2 FQNEAQ (reference sequence). The CDR3 protein is CASSPKGADTQYF. DNA for the CDR3: TGTGCCAGCAGCCCGAAGGGGGCAGATACGCAGTATTTT.

This rearrangement joins TRBV6-2 or TRBV6-3 to TRBJ2-2; 8 bases match TRBD2. The germline gives CDR1 MNHEY, CDR2 SVGEGT. The CDR3 has 15 amino acids. V was clipped by 6 bases and J by 6 bases; unmatched bases: 9. The CDR3 protein is CASRNSGLASGELFF. The CDR3 coding sequence is TGTGCCAGCAGAAACTCAGGACTAGCTTCCGGGGAGCTGTTTTTT.

In DNA form, the CDR3 reads TGTGCCAGCGGCATAGCGGACAAAGAGACCCAGTACTTC. Its translation: CASGIADKETQYF. This chain links TRBV27 with TRBJ2-5, with a possible D match to TRBD2 (6 bases). Trimming removed 8 bases at V and 3 bases at J, with 13 bases between. The length of the CDR3 is 13 residues. The germline CDR1 and CDR2 sequences are MNHEY and SMNVEV (reference sequence).

This clonotype was seen more than once but under ten times. The genes are TRBV5-4 and TRBJ2-2, with D tentatively TRBD1 (5 bases). Germline CDR1 SGHNT, CDR2 YYREEE (reference sequence). The CDR3 is 14 amino acids. V lost 5 bases and J 1 base, leaving 9 bases between the germline ends. CDR3 in amino acids: CASRPTGNTGELFF. CDR3 bases: TGTGCCAGCAGGCCTACAGGGAACACCGGGGAGCTGTTTTTT.

The chain has TRBV25-1 and TRBJ1-1; TRBD1 matches at 9 bases. V was clipped by 5 bases and J by 4 bases; unmatched bases: 5. This CDR3 contains 14 residues. CDR1 is MGHDK, CDR2 SYGVNS, per germline. CDR3 DNA sequence: TGTGCCAGCAGTTCAACAGGGGGCTTCACTGAAGCTTTCTTT. Amino acid sequence: CASSSTGGFTEAFF.

In regard to this clonotype: This sequence may be a read error, since a much larger clone differs from it by one base. The chain has TRBV28 and TRBJ2-2; TRBD1 matches at 9 bases. The J segment lost 3 bases and the V segment lost 11 bases, leaving 4 bases of the junction unmatched. This CDR3 has 13 amino acids. CDR1 is MDHEN, CDR2 SYDVKM, per germline. The CDR3 DNA reads as TGTGCCGGCCGACAGGGGGACACCGGGGAGCTGTTTTTT. As protein: CAGRQGDTGELFF. The variable domain in full, with the rest retrieved from reference TRBV28 and TRBJ2-2, is DVKVTQSSRYLVKRTGEKVFLECVQDMDHENMFWYRQDPGLGLRLIYFSYDVKMKEKGDIPEGYSVSREKKERFSLILESASTNQTSMYLCAGRQGDTGELFFGEGSRLTVL.

This chain's CDR3 is CASSLQEFYGYTF. CDR3 DNA sequence: TGTGCCAGTAGTCTACAGGAGTTCTATGGCTACACCTTC. The V gene is TRBV19, the J gene TRBJ1-2; weak D call: TRBD1 (5 bases). Germline CDR1 LNHDA, CDR2 SQIVND (reference sequence). The length of the CDR3 is 13 residues. The germline V and J ends were trimmed by 5 bases and 4 bases, with 11 bases remaining between them.

The V gene is TRBV4-2, the J gene TRBJ1-4; D unclear. The CDR3 extends over 12 amino acids. Looked up from germline, CDR1 is LGHNA and CDR2 is YNFKEQ. V lost 2 bases to trimming and J lost 7 bases, with 5 bases between them. The CDR3 sequence: CASSQRVEKLFF. DNA of the CDR3: TGTGCCAGCAGCCAACGTGTTGAAAAACTGTTTTTT.

This chain links TRBV5-1 with TRBJ1-1; D might be TRBD1 (5 bases). Germline CDR1 SGHRS, CDR2 YFSETQ. CDR3 size: 14 residues. Trimming removed 2 bases at V and 1 base at J, with 9 bases between. The CDR3 nucleotides read TGCGCCAGCAGCTTACAGGCTTCGAACACTGAAGCTTTCTTT. It encodes CASSLQASNTEAFF.

This clonotype was seen more than once but under ten times. The chain uses TRBV20-1 and TRBJ2-3; TRBD2 agrees at 7 bases. The V and J ends lost 7 bases and 5 bases, in that order; junction bases with no gene match: 9. The CDR3 loop spans 13 amino acids. Germline V gives CDR1 DFQATT, CDR2 SNEGSKA (reference sequence). For the CDR3, the DNA is TGCAGTGTTACCGCCGGGGAGGGAGATACGCAGTATTTT. It specifies CSVTAGEGDTQYF.

This clonotype turned up a few times. This chain links TRBV25-1 with TRBJ2-3; 9 bases match TRBD2. Germline CDR1 and CDR2: MGHDK and SYGVNS. The CDR3 contains 17 residues. V dropped 7 bases and J dropped 2; count of bases not matched to a gene: 13. CDR3 residues: CASTDGRAGGITDTQYF. In DNA form, the CDR3 reads TGTGCCAGCACCGATGGTAGGGCGGGGGGGATCACAGATACGCAGTATTTT.

The rearrangement uses TRBV12-3 or TRBV12-4 and TRBJ1-5, with 7 bases aligning to TRBD1. V was clipped by 6 bases and J by 3 bases; unmatched bases: 8. This CDR3 region has 15 residues. CDR3: CASSRNRGHNQPQHF. CDR3 coding DNA: TGTGCCAGCAGCCGAAACAGGGGTCACAATCAGCCCCAGCATTTT.

Sample share makes this clonotype medium-sized. The genes are TRBV6-1 and TRBJ1-1; 8 nucleotides line up with TRBD1. V trimming: 6 bases; J trimming: 1 base; junction bases outside the gene matches: 7. The CDR3 extends over 15 amino acids. Germline-derived CDR1 and CDR2 are MNHNS and SASEGT. The DNA of the CDR3 is TGTGCCAGCAGCACCAACAGGGGGTCGAACACTGAAGCTTTCTTT. Translated, it gives CASSTNRGSNTEAFF.

This chain joins TRBV27 and TRBJ2-7; 13 nucleotides agree with TRBD2. The length of the CDR3 is 18 residues. V gave up 5 bases and J gave up 4 bases; unmatched junction bases: 14. Germline V lookup: CDR1 MNHEY, CDR2 SMNVEV (reference sequence). The CDR3 is CASSRRTSGGRGRYEQYF. CDR3 nucleotides: TGTGCCAGCAGTCGACGGACTAGCGGGGGCCGGGGTCGTTACGAGCAGTACTTC.

The CDR3 region has the DNA TGTGCCAGCAGCCCCCGGGACAGGGGGCTGTACGAGCAGTACTTC. Amino acid sequence: CASSPRDRGLYEQYF. V is TRBV7-9 and J is TRBJ2-7; 12 nucleotides line up with TRBD1. V lost 5 bases to trimming and J lost 4 bases; unmatched junction nucleotides: 6. The CDR3 has 15 residues. Germline CDR1 and CDR2: SEHNR and FQNEAQ (reference sequence).

This clonotype counts as medium-sized. The chain has TRBV6-5 and TRBJ1-6, with 10 nucleotides matching TRBD1. Losses at the gene ends were 0 bases for V and 9 bases for J; bases not matched to a gene: 2. CDR1 MNHEY and CDR2 SVGAGI come from the germline V gene. This CDR3 contains 15 residues. The CDR3 sequence is CASSYSGQGISPLHF. The DNA of the CDR3 is TGTGCCAGCAGTTACTCGGGACAGGGGATTTCACCCCTCCACTTT.

This clonotype was found a few times. The V call is TRBV20-1, the J call TRBJ2-1, with 14 bases aligning to TRBD2. The CDR3 totals 15 residues. Trimming took 4 bases from V and 9 from J; bases not matched to a gene: 8. CDR1 and CDR2 from the germline V gene are DFQATT and SNEGSKA (reference sequence). Here the CDR3 DNA reads TGCAGTGCTAAGCAGACTAGCGGGGGGGCAGGTGAGCAGTTCTTC. Protein product: CSAKQTSGGAGEQFF.

The V and J genes are TRBV11-2 and TRBJ2-7; D is perhaps TRBD2 (5 bases). CDR1 and CDR2 from the germline V gene are SGHAT and FQNNGV. This CDR3 spans 15 amino acids. V was clipped by 2 bases and J by 2 bases, with 13 bases between them. The CDR3 protein is CASSLPGNSAYEQYF. As DNA, the CDR3 is TGTGCCAGCAGCTTACCGGGGAATTCTGCCTACGAGCAGTACTTC.

This clonotype was found a few times. This chain joins TRBV19 and TRBJ1-3; D unclear. V lost 1 base and J lost 8, with 12 bases in between. The CDR3 sequence is 14 residues long. In germline, CDR1 is LNHDA, CDR2 SQIVND (reference sequence). The DNA of the CDR3 is TGTGCCAGTAGTATAGCCCAAAGGGAAGACACCATATATTTT. Translated: CASSIAQREDTIYF. The whole variable domain, remainder taken from reference TRBV19 and TRBJ1-3, is DGGITQSPKYLFRKEGQNVTLSCEQNLNHDAMYWYRQDPGQGLRLIYYSQIVNDFQKGDIAEGYSVSREKKESFPLTVTSAQKNPTAFYLCASSIAQREDTIYFGEGSWLTVV.

The chain uses TRBV5-4 and TRBJ1-6; the D gene is possibly TRBD1 (6 bases). There are 16 residues in the CDR3. Trimming took 4 bases from V and 7 from J, leaving 18 bases between them. The germline CDR1 and CDR2 sequences are SGHNT and YYREEE (reference sequence). The CDR3 coding sequence is TGTGCCAGCAGCCAGCTCCCGGGGGCTGGGAATTCACCCCTCCACTTT. It translates to CASSQLPGAGNSPLHF.